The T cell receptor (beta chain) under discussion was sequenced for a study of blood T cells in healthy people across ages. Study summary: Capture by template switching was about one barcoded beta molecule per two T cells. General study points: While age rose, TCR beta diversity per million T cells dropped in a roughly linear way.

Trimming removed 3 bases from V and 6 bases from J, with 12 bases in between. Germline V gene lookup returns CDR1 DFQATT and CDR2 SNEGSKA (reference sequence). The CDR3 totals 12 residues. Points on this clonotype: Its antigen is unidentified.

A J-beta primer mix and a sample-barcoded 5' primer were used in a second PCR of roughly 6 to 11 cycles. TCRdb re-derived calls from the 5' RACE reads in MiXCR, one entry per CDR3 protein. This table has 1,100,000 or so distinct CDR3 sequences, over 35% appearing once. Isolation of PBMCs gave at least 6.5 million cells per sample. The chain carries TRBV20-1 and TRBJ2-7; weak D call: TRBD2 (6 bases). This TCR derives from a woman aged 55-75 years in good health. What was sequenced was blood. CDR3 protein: CSARRRAGEQYF. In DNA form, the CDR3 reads TGCAGTGCTAGGAGGAGGGCGGGCGAGCAGTACTTC.